What follows describes a single T cell receptor (beta chain). The antigen it binds to is not known. Nothing much larger sits one base from this clone, and base qualities are not available. CDR1 and CDR2 (SGHNT, YENEEA) derive from the germline V gene. Trimming takes 2 bases off V and 4 bases off J; junction bases not matched to a gene: 5. The CDR3 has 15 amino acids, counting the end cysteine and phenylalanine. Only CDR3 DNA remains: 45 bases, in frame from the first base. TCRbeta CDR3 regions were amplified from genomic DNA using the immunoSEQ Assay, a bias-controlled multiplex PCR. On the authors' methods: The number of nucleated cells in each sample was estimated by amplification of reference gene primers within the assay. Sequence reads were collapsed and filtered to measure the absolute abundance of every unique TCRbeta CDR3 rearrangement. Productive Simpson clonality was computed per sample as the square root of Simpson's diversity index over productive rearrangements. The immuneACCESS repertoire file appears here via TCRdb, limited to in-frame rearrangements. These files lack a portion of the clones; in checked studies, under half of the deficit traces to unresolved V genes, and the cause of the others is not known. V, J and clone size reflect that table, while D and trimming were determined from the DNA. Recorded for this sample are 310,000 or so clones; 87% of them occurred a single time. Around 8.9% of the sample is held by the ten biggest clonotypes.

The data are from a study of blood T cell repertoires in COVID-19 (TCRdb year 2020). With regard to the full study: Samples covering the acute and convalescent phases of COVID-19 were provided by collaborators in the United States, Italy and Spain. The material from the prospective study consisted of cDNA or gDNA derived from T cells, B-cell-depleted T cells, or PBMCs. The dataset comprised deeply sampled blood TCRbeta repertoires from subjects exposed to, actively infected with, or recovered from COVID-19. The repertoires were released in a freely available public database intended as a resource for research on the immune response to SARS-CoV-2. The samples were drawn from the first 160 participants of the ongoing ImmuneRACE study and from more than 1,000 subjects provided by 6 global collaborators. The sample metadata nearly always contained a de-identified subject ID, COVID-19 status, age in years and sex. Where available, HLA class I and class II types were taken from metadata supplied by the sample provider and were not determined by assay-based typing.

Study-level results and caveats: Clinical and demographic metadata were provided uncurated, with the amount varying by source and participant.

Participants in the prospective study were aged 18 to 89 years, lived in more than 20 United States geographic areas, and enrolled through a virtual design. In the prospective study, participants were assigned to cohorts based on the clinical history participants reported in a screening survey and a study questionnaire. For ImmuneRACE Cohort 3, a participant was defined as recovered based on two consecutive negative NP/OP PCR tests, clearance by a healthcare professional, or resolution of symptoms. Each participant in the prospective study had whole blood, serum and a nasopharyngeal or oropharyngeal swab collected by mobile phlebotomists. Additional blood draws and questionnaires over an approximately two-month period could optionally be provided by prospective study participants. Before DNA extraction, blood samples from the prospective study were shipped at room temperature or frozen.

The sequence joins TRBV11-3 to TRBJ2-7; 10 of the junction bases match TRBD1. Sequencing was performed on PBMCs or T cells enriched from blood (not recorded which). This TCR was sampled from a woman aged 18 to 35 who had recovered from COVID-19. The DNA reads TGTGCCAGCAGCTTAACAGGGACAGGGGATTACGAGCAGTACTTC. This translates into CASSLTGTGDYEQYF.